This TCR beta chain appears in the sequencing data of a study of CD8 T cells in ankylosing spondylitis. TCRdb re-derived calls from the 5' RACE reads in MiXCR, one entry per CDR3 protein. The sample lists 150,000 to 250,000 distinct CDR3 sequences, around 13% occurring once. Trimming at V came to 5 bases and at J to 4 bases, leaving 7 bases not matched to a gene. Per germline, CDR1 SEHNR and CDR2 FQNEAQ (reference sequence). The CDR3 has 15 residues. The table lists this clonotype with many counts. Sequences were obtained from blood, either unsorted or a sorted T cell fraction (not recorded which). The receptor was derived from a male donor with ankylosing spondylitis or in good health (not recorded which). The gene calls are TRBV7-9 and TRBJ2-1, with 8 bases lining up with TRBD2. Written as DNA, the CDR3 is TGTGCCAGCAGCCTTCGACTAGCGTATTACAATGAGCAGTTCTTC. Amino acid sequence: CASSLRLAYYNEQFF. The full variable domain, rest sourced from reference TRBV7-9 and TRBJ2-1, is DTGVSQNPRHKITKRGQNVTFRCDPISEHNRLYWYRQTLGQGPEFLTYFQNEAQLEKSRLLSDRFSAERPKGSFSTLEIQRTEQGDSAMYLCASSLRLAYYNEQFFGPGTRLTVL.